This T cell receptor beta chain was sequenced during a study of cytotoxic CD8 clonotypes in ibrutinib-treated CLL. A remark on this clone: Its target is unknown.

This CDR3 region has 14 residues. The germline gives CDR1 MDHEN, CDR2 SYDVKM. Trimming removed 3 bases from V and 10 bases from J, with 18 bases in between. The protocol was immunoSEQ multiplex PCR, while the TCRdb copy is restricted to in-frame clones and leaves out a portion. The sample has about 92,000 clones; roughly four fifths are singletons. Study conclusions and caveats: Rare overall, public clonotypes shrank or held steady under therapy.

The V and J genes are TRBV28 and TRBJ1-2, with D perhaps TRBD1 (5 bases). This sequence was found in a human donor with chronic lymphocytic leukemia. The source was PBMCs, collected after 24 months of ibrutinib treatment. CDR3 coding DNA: TGTGCCAGCAGTTTCACCGGGGCCGGGATGATCTACACCTTC. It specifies CASSFTGAGMIYTF.